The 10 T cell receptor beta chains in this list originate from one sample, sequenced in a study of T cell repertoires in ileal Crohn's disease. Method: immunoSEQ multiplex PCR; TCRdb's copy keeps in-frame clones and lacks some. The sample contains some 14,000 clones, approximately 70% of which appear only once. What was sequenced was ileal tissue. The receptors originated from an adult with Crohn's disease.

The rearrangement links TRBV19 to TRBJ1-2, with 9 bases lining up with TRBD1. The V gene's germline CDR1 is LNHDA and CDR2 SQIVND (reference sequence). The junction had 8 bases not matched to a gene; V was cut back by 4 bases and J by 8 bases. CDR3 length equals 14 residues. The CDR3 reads CASSNLQGADGYTF. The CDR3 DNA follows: TGTGCCAGTAGTAACCTACAGGGGGCAGACGGCTACACCTTC.

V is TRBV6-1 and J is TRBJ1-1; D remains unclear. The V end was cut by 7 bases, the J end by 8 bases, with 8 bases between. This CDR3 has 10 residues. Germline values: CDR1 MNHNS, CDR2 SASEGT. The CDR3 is CASTTDEAFF. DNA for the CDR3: TGTGCCAGCACAACAGACGAAGCTTTCTTT.

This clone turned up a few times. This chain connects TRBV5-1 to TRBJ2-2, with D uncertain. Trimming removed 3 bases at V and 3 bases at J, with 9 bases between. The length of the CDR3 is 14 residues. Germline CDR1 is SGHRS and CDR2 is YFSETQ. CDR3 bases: TGCGCCAGCAGCTATTCGACGGACACCGGGGAGCTGTTTTTT. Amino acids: CASSYSTDTGELFF.

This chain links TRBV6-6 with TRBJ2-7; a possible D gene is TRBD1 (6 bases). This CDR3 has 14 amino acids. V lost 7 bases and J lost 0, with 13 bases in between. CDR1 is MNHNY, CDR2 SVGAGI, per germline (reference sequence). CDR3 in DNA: TGTGCCAGCACTTCCCCGGACAGCTCCTACGAGCAGTACTTC. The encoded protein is CASTSPDSSYEQYF.

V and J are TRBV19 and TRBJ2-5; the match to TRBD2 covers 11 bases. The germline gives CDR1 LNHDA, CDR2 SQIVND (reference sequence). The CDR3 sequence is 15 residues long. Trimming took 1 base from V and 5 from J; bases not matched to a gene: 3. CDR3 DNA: TGTGCCAGTAGTATAGGGACTAGCGGGCGGGAGACCCAGTACTTC. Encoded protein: CASSIGTSGRETQYF.

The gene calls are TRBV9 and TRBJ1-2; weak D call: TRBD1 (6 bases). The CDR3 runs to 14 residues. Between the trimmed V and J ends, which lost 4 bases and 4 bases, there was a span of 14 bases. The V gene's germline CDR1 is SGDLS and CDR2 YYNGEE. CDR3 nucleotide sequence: TGTGCCAGCAGCTCAAGCGAGGACAGCTATGGCTACACCTTC. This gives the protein CASSSSEDSYGYTF.

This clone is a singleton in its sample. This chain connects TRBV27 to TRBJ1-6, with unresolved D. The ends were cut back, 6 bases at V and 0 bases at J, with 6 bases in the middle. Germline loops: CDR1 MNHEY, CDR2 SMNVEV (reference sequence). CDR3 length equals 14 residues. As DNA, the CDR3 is TGTGCCAGCAGAGGTCGCTCCTATAATTCACCCCTCCACTTT. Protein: CASRGRSYNSPLHF.

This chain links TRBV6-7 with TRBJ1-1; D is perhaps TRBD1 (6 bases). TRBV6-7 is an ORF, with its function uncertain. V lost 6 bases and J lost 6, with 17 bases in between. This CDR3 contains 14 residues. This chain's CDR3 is CASRELGGRSEAFF. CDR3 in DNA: TGTGCCAGCAGGGAACTTGGGGGGCGGTCTGAAGCTTTCTTT.

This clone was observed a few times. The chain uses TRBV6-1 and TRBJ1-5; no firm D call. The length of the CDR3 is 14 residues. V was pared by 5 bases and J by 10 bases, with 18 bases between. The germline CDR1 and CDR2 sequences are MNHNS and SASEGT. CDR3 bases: TGTGCCAGCAGTCCGAGGCAGACCTCCATACCCCAGCATTTT. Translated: CASSPRQTSIPQHF.

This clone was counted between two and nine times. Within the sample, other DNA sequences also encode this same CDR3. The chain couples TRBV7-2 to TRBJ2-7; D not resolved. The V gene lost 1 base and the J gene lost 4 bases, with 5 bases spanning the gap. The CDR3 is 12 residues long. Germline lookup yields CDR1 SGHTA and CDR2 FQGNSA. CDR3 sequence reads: CASSLGSYEQYF. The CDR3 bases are TGTGCCAGCAGCTTAGGCTCTTACGAGCAGTACTTC. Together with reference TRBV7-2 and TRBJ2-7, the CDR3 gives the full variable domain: GAGVSQSPSNKVTEKGKDVELRCDPISGHTALYWYRQSLGQGLEFLIYFQGNSAPDKSGLPSDRFSAERTGGSVSTLTIQRTQQEDSAVYLCASSLGSYEQYFGPGTRLTVT.